This T cell receptor (beta chain) was profiled in a study of preoperative IRX-2 immunotherapy in early breast cancer. The assay was immunoSEQ multiplex PCR, and TCRdb's table has in-frame clones only and misses some. This sample has over 20,000 clones; about 81% occur once, and the top ten carry 1% to 1.5%. Germline assignment: CDR1 LGHNT and CDR2 FRNRAP. This CDR3 is 16 amino acids long. This clone was observed a few times. Treatment here: preoperative locoregional IRX-2 cytokine immunotherapy. Samples came from a phase Ib trial of preoperative locoregional IRX-2 cytokine immunotherapy. This receptor was identified in a human donor with breast cancer. The chain employs TRBV12-5 and TRBJ2-1, with 8 bases fitting TRBD2. The sequenced sample was lymph node tissue, obtained after IRX-2 immunotherapy. The CDR3, as DNA: TGTGCCAGCTCCCCTGGGGCGGGGGGCTTCTACAATGAGCAGTTCTTC. It codes for CASSPGAGGFYNEQFF.